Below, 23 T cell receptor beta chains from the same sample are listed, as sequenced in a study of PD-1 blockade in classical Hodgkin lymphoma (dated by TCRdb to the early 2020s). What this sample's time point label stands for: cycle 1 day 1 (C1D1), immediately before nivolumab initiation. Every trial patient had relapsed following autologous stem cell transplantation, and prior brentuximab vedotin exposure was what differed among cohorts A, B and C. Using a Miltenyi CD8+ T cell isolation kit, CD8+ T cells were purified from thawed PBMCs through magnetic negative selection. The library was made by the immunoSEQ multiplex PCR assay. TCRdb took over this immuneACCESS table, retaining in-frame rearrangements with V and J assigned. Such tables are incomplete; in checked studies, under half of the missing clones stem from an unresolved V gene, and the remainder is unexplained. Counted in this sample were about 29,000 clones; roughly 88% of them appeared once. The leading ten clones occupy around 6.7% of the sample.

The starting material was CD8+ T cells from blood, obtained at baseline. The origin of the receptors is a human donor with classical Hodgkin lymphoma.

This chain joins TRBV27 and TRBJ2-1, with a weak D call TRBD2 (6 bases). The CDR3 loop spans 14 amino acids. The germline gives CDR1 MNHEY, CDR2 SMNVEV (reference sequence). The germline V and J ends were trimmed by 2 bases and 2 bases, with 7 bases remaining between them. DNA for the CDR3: TGTGCCAGCAGTTTAGGGGGGACCTACAATGAGCAGTTCTTC. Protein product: CASSLGGTYNEQFF.

The CDR3 DNA is TGTGCCAGCAGTTTTGCAGGCAGTACCTACGAGCAGTACTTC. Protein product: CASSFAGSTYEQYF. The V call is TRBV28, the J call TRBJ2-7; D gene uncertain. The germline gives CDR1 MDHEN, CDR2 SYDVKM. The CDR3 is 14 residues long. Trimming cost V 3 bases and J 2 bases, with 11 bases left between them. The full variable domain, its missing parts supplied by reference TRBV28 and TRBJ2-7, is DVKVTQSSRYLVKRTGEKVFLECVQDMDHENMFWYRQDPGLGLRLIYFSYDVKMKEKGDIPEGYSVSREKKERFSLILESASTNQTSMYLCASSFAGSTYEQYFGPGTRLTVT.

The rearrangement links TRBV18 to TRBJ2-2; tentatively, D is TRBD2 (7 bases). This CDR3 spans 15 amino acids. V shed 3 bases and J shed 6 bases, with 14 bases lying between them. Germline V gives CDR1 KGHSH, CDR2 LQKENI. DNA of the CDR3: TGTGCCAGCTCACCCTCCAGGGGAGGGGCCGGGGAGCTGTTTTTT. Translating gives CASSPSRGGAGELFF.

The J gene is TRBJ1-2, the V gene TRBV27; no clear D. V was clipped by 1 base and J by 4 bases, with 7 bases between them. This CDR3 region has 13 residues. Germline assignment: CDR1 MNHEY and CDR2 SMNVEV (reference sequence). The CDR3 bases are TGTGCCAGCAGTTTATATCCAGCCTATGGCTACACCTTC. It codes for CASSLYPAYGYTF.

The CDR3 DNA reads TGTGCCAGCAGCGCCTATAGCGGGTCCTACGAGCAGTACTTC. Residues: CASSAYSGSYEQYF. This rearrangement joins TRBV9 to TRBJ2-7, with 7 bases identical to TRBD2. The germline CDR1 and CDR2 sequences are SGDLS and YYNGEE. V shed 3 bases and J 1 base; nucleotides not matched to a gene: 4. This CDR3 has 14 residues.

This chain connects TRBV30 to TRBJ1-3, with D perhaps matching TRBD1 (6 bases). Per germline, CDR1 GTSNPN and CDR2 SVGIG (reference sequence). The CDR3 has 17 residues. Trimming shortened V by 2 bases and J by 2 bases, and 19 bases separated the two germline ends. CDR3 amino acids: CAWSPPIATGTGNTIYF. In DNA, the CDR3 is TGTGCCTGGAGTCCTCCTATCGCAACAGGGACTGGAAACACCATATATTTT.

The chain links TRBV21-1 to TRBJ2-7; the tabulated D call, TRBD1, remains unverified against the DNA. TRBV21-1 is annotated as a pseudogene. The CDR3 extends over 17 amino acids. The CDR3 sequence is CASSRGFRGQAVYEQYF. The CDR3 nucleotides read TGTGCCAGCAGCAGGGGATTTCGAGGACAGGCGGTCTACGAGCAGTACTTC.

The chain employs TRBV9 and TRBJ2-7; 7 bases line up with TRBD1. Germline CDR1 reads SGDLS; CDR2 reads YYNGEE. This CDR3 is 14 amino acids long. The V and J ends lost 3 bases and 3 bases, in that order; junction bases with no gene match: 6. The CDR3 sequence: CASSDRDSVYEQYF. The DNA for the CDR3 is TGTGCCAGCAGCGACCGGGACAGCGTCTACGAGCAGTACTTC.

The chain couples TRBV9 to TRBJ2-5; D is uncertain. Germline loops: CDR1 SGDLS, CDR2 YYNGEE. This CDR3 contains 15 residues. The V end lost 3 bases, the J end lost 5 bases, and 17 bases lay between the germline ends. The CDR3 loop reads CASSGARTPRETQYF. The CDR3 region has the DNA TGTGCCAGCAGCGGGGCCAGAACCCCACGGGAGACCCAGTACTTC.

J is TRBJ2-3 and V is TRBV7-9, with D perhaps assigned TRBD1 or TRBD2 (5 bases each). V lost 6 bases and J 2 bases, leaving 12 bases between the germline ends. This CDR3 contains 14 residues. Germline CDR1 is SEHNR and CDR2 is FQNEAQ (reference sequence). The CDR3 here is CASRSGPTTDTQYF. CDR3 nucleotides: TGTGCCAGCAGGTCGGGACCCACCACAGATACGCAGTATTTT.

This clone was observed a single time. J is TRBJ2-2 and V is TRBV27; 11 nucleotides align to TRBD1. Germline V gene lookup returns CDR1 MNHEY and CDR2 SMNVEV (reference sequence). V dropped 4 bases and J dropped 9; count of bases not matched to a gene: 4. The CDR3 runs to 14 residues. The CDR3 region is CASSSGTGGRELFF. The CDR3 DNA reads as TGTGCCAGCAGTTCAGGGACAGGGGGAAGGGAGCTGTTTTTT.

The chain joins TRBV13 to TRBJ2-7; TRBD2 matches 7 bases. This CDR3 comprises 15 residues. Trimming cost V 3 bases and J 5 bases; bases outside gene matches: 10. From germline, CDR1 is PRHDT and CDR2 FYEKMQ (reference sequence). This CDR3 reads CASSFHRGRGNEQYF. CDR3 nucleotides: TGTGCCAGCAGCTTTCATCGGGGGAGGGGCAACGAGCAGTACTTC.

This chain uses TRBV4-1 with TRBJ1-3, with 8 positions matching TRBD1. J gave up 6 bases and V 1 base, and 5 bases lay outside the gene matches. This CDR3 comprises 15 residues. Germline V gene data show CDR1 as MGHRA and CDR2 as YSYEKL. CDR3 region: CASSQADRVLNTIYF. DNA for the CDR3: TGCGCCAGCAGCCAAGCGGACAGGGTACTAAACACCATATATTTT.

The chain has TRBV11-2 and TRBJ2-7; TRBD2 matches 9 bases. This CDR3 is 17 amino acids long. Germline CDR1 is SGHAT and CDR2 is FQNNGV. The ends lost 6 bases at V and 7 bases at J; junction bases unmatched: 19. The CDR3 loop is CASSPDPSGILRGEQYF. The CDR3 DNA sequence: TGTGCCAGCAGTCCCGACCCTAGCGGGATACTTCGGGGGGAGCAGTACTTC.

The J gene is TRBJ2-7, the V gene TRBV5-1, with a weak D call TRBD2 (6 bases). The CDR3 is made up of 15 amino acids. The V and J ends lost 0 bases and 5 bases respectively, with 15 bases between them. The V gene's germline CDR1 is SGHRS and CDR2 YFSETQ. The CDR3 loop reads CASSLAGGGLDEQYF. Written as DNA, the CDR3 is TGCGCCAGCAGCTTGGCCGGGGGAGGTCTGGACGAGCAGTACTTC.

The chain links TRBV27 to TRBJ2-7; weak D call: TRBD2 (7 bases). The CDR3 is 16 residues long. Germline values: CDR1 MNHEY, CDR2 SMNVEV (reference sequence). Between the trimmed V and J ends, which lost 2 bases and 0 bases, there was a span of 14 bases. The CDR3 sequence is CASSLVGGGNSYEQYF. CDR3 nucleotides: TGTGCCAGCAGTTTAGTAGGGGGGGGCAACTCCTACGAGCAGTACTTC.

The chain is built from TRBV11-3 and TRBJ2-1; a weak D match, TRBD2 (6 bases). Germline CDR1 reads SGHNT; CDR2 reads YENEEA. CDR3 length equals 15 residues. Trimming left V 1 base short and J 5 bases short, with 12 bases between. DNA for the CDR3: TGTGCCAGCAGCTTAGGCCTAGCGTGGGACAATGAGCAGTTCTTC. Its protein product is CASSLGLAWDNEQFF.

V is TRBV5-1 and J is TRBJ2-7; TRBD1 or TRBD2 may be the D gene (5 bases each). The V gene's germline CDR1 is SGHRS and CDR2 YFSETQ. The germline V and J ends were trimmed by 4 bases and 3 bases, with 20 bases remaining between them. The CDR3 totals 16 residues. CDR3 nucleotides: TGCGCCAGCAGCAGCGATCTCGGGACGCAGAACTACGAGCAGTACTTC. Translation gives CASSSDLGTQNYEQYF. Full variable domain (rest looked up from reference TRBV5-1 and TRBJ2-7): KAGVTQTPRYLIKTRGQQVTLSCSPISGHRSVSWYQQTPGQGLQFLFEYFSETQRNKGNFPGRFSGRQFSNSRSEMNVSTLELGDSALYLCASSSDLGTQNYEQYFGPGTRLTVT.

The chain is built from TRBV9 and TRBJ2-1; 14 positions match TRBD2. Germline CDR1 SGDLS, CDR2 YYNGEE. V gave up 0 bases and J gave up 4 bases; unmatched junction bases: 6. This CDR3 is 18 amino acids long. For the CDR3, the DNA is TGTGCCAGCAGCGTAGTCACGGGACTAGCGGGGGTATACAATGAGCAGTTCTTC. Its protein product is CASSVVTGLAGVYNEQFF.

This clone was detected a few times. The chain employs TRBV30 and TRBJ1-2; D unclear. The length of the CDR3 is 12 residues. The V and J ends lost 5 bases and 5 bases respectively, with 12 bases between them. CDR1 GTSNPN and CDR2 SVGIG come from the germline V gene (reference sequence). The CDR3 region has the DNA TGTGCCTGGCTACTACCCAGGTATGGCTACACCTTC. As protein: CAWLLPRYGYTF.

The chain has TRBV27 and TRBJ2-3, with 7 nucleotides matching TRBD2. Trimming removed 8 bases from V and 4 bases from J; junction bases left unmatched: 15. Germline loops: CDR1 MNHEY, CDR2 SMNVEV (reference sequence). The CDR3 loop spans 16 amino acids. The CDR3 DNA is TGTGCCAGCTTCACTTCTAGCGGAACCTCCCCAGATACGCAGTATTTT. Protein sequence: CASFTSSGTSPDTQYF.

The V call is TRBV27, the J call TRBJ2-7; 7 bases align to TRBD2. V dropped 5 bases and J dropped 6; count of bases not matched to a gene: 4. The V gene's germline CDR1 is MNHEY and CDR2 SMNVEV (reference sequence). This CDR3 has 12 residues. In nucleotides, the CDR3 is TGTGCCAGCAGTACCGGGGGGTCCGAGCAGTACTTC. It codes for CASSTGGSEQYF.

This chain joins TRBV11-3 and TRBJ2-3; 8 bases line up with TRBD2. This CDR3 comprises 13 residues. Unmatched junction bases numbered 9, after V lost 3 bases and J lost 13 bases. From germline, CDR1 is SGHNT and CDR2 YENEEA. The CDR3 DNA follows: TGTGCCAGCAGCTTGGAACCGGGACTAGAGAAGTATTTT. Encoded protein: CASSLEPGLEKYF.